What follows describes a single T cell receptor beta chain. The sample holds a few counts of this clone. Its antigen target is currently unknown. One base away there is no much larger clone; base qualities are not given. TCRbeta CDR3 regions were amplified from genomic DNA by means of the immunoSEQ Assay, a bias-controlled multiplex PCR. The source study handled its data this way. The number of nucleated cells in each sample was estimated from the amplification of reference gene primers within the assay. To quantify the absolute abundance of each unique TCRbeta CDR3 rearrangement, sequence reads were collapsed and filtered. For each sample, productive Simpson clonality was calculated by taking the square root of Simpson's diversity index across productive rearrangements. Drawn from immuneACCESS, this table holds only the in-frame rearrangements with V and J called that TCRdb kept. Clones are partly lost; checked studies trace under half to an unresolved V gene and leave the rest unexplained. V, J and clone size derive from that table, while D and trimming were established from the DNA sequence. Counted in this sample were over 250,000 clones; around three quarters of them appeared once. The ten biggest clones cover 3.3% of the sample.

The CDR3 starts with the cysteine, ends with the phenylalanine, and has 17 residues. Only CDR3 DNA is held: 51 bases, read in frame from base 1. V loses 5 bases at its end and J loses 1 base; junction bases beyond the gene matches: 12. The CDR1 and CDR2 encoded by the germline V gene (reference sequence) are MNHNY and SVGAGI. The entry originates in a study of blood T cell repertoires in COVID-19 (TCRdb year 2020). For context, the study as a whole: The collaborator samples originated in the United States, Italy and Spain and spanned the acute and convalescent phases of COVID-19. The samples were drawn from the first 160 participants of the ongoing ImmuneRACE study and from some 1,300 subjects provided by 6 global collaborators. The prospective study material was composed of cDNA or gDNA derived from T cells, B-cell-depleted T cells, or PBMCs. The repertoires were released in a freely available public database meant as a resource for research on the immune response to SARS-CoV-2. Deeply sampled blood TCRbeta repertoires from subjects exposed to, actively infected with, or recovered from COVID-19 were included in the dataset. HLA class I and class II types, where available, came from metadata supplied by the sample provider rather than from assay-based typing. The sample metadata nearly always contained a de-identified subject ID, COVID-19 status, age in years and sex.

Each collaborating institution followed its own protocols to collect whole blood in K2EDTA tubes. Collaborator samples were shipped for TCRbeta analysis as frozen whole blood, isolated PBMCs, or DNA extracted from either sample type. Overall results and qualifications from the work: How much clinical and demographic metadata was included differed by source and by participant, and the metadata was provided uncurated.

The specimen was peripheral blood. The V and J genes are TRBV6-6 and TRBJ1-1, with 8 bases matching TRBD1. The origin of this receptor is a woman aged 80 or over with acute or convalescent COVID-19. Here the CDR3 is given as CASSRQWGGTGNTEAFF. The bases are TGTGCCAGCAGTCGCCAATGGGGCGGGACAGGGAACACTGAAGCTTTCTTT.